This is a list of T cell receptor beta chains from one sample in a study of post-analysis software for immune sequencing data. Each CDR3 protein gets one entry after TCRdb re-called the PCR reads with MiXCR. The sample consists of 600,000 to 700,000 distinct CDR3 sequences, approximately 59% of them appearing once. What was sequenced was blood. All receptors come from a girl aged 2-10 years with multiple sclerosis. Both conserved end residues are part of each CDR3. The D gene is left open where the match is weak. Size values are once, few and many counts, or a class for expanded clones, and some rows have none.

TRBV6-5	TRBJ1-2	NA	few	TGTGCCAGCAGCCCTGCCCAGCTACCTGGCTACACCTTC	CASSPAQLPGYTF
TRBV3-1	TRBJ2-1	NA	NA	TGTGCCAGCAGCCATCTAGTTGGGGGAATCAATGAGCAGTTCTTC	CASSHLVGGINEQFF
TRBV29-1	TRBJ2-5	NA	NA	TGCAGCGTTGAAGATCTAGCTCAAGAGACCCAGTACTTC	CSVEDLAQETQYF
TRBV19	TRBJ2-1	NA	few	TGTGCCAGTAGTATGCGTAGTGAGCAGTTCTTC	CASSMRSEQFF
TRBV3-1	TRBJ2-3	NA	NA	TGTGCCAGCAGCCAAGATGGACACCCTAGCACAGATACGCAGTATTTT	CASSQDGHPSTDTQYF
TRBV9	TRBJ2-6	NA	many	TGTGCCAGCAGCGTAGCGTGGGAGGGACAAACTGGGGCCAACGTCCTGACTTTC	CASSVAWEGQTGANVLTF
TRBV3-1	TRBJ2-1	TRBD1	NA	TGTGCCAGCAGCCACATGGACAGGTACAATGAGCAGTTCTTC	CASSHMDRYNEQFF
TRBV3-1	TRBJ2-1	NA	NA	TGTGCCAGCAGCCAGGATAAAATTGGGCATGAGCAGTTCTTC	CASSQDKIGHEQFF
TRBV12-3/TRBV12-4	TRBJ1-1	NA	NA	TGTGCCAGCAAGGGGGGGACGACTGAAGCTTTCTTT	CASKGGTTEAFF
TRBV7-2	TRBJ2-3	NA	few	TGTGCCAGCAGCATAAGACCATACCTCACAGATACGCAGTATTTT	CASSIRPYLTDTQYF
TRBV5-1	TRBJ2-7	TRBD2	NA	TGTGCCAGCTCACCGGGACTAGCGGGAGGTTACGAGCAGTACTTC	CASSPGLAGGYEQYF
TRBV5-1	TRBJ2-1	NA	NA	TGCGCCAGCAGCGGGCGGGGGCCTATAGATGAGCAGTTCTTC	CASSGRGPIDEQFF
TRBV6-1	TRBJ1-5	NA	NA	TGTGCCAGCAGTGAAGTGGTTTTGAGGAGTTCGCCCCAGCATTTT	CASSEVVLRSSPQHF
TRBV14	TRBJ2-1	NA	NA	TGTGCCAGCAGCCAAGAACTATTCAATGAGCAGTTCTTC	CASSQELFNEQFF
TRBV27	TRBJ2-4	TRBD1	NA	TGTGCCAGCAGTCGGACAGGATCTCCTGTAGGGGCCAAAAACATTCAGTACTTC	CASSRTGSPVGAKNIQYF
TRBV14	TRBJ2-1	TRBD2	NA	TGTGCCAGCAGCCGCGGGACTAGCGGGAGTAATGAGCAGTTCTTC	CASSRGTSGSNEQFF
TRBV15	TRBJ2-5	TRBD1	few	TGTGCCACCAGCATTGGACAGACAGGGGGCGTGGAGACCCAGTACTTC	CATSIGQTGGVETQYF
TRBV7-2	TRBJ2-5	TRBD2	NA	TGTGCCAGCAGCCCAAAGACTAGCGGGGGAAATGGAGAGACCCAGTACTTC	CASSPKTSGGNGETQYF
TRBV28	TRBJ2-7	NA	NA	TGTGCCAGCAGTTTACTCGGACCCCTCTTGGACGAGCAGTACTTC	CASSLLGPLLDEQYF
TRBV6-6	TRBJ2-3	NA	few	TGTGCCAGCAGCTTACGTGAGGATACGCAGTATTTT	CASSLREDTQYF
TRBV6-6	TRBJ2-1	TRBD1	NA	TGTGCCAGCTCACCACCGTCAGGGGGCTCCTACAATGAGCAGTTCTTC	CASSPPSGGSYNEQFF
TRBV21-1	TRBJ2-6	NA	NA	TGTGCCAGCAGCAAGGCCTTCGGACAGGGACGGGCTGGGGCCAACGTCCTGACTTTC	CASSKAFGQGRAGANVLTF
TRBV12-3/TRBV12-4	TRBJ2-3	TRBD2	NA	TGTGCCAGCAGACCCGGCGGGGGAGATACGCAGTATTTT	CASRPGGGDTQYF
TRBV12-3/TRBV12-4	TRBJ1-2	TRBD1	NA	TGTGCCAGCAGTGTCTACAGGGGGCAGAATGGCTACACCTTC	CASSVYRGQNGYTF
TRBV5-5	TRBJ1-2	TRBD1	NA	TGTGCCAGCCTCCGGGACAGGGGATATGGCTACACCTTC	CASLRDRGYGYTF
TRBV21-1	TRBJ1-5	NA	few	TGTGCCAGCAGCAAAGAGGGGACAGGGGGCGGCAATCAGCCCCAGCATTTT	CASSKEGTGGGNQPQHF
TRBV6-2/TRBV6-3	TRBJ2-1	NA	once	TGTGCCAGCAGTTATTTGCGACGGGGGCGGTACAATGAGCAGTTCTTC	CASSYLRRGRYNEQFF
TRBV3-1	TRBJ2-1	NA	NA	TGTGCCAGCAGCCAAGATTCGGTTAAGAGCTCCTACAATGAGCAGTTCTTC	CASSQDSVKSSYNEQFF
TRBV7-2	TRBJ1-5	NA	NA	TGTACCAGCAGCACCGGACAGCCTAATCAGCCCCAGCATTTT	CTSSTGQPNQPQHF
TRBV29-1	TRBJ2-5	NA	NA	TGCAGCGTTGAAGGTCCGGGACTGTCGGAGACCCAGTACTTC	CSVEGPGLSETQYF
TRBV24-1	TRBJ2-2	TRBD1	NA	TGTGCCACCAGCGACAGGGCCACCGGGGAGCTGTTTTTT	CATSDRATGELFF
TRBV5-5	TRBJ1-2	NA	few	TGTGCCAGCAGCCGCGGATCCCATTGGGGGACAAATGCCTATGGCTACACCTTC	CASSRGSHWGTNAYGYTF
TRBV15	TRBJ2-7	NA	few	TGTGCCACCAGCAGAGATGGAGGAGCAGGCCCCTACGAGCAGTACTTC	CATSRDGGAGPYEQYF
TRBV21-1	TRBJ1-5	NA	NA	TGTGCCAGCAGCGGGACCGGGCCGAGGTGGGCCAGGCAGCCCCAGCATTTT	CASSGTGPRWARQPQHF
TRBV24-1	TRBJ2-5	TRBD1	NA	TGTGCCACCAGTGTAACCGACAGGGGGCTAGGGGAGACCCAGTACTTC	CATSVTDRGLGETQYF
TRBV11-1	TRBJ2-3	NA	few	TGTGCCAGCAGTTTCGTTGGGGGGTTCTACACAGATACGCAGTATTTT	CASSFVGGFYTDTQYF
TRBV6-6	TRBJ1-5	TRBD1	NA	TGTGCCAGCAGTAACCCCGGGACAGGGTATCAGCCCCAGCATTTT	CASSNPGTGYQPQHF
TRBV5-1	TRBJ2-1	NA	few	TGCGCCAGCAGCTCAACCGGACAGGAGCAGTTCTTC	CASSSTGQEQFF
TRBV6-2/TRBV6-3	TRBJ2-1	NA	NA	TGTGCCAGCAGTTGCGGACAGAGCTCCTACAATGAGCAGTTCTTC	CASSCGQSSYNEQFF
TRBV6-5	TRBJ1-2	TRBD1	few	TGTGCCAGCAGGCGACAGGGAGCGGACTATGGCTACACCTTC	CASRRQGADYGYTF
TRBV11-2	TRBJ2-7	NA	NA	TGTGCCAGCAGCTTGGGACGGCTCTCCTACGAGCAGTACTTC	CASSLGRLSYEQYF
TRBV5-1	TRBJ2-1	NA	NA	TGCGCCAGCAGCCCTTGGATCTGGAGACTACCAATCCCTGGTGAGCAGTTCTTC	CASSPWIWRLPIPGEQFF
TRBV4-1	TRBJ2-1	NA	few	TGCGCCAGCAGCCAAGATGTAAGGGGAAACAATGAGCAGTTCTTC	CASSQDVRGNNEQFF
TRBV15	TRBJ2-2	NA	NA	TGTGCCACCAGCAGAGCCACCGGGGAGCTGTTTTTT	CATSRATGELFF